This passage covers 8 T cell receptor beta chains from one sample sequenced in a study of shared clonotypes between healthy human individuals. The repertoire was sequenced with immunoSEQ multiplex PCR; TCRdb's copy has only in-frame clones and lacks some. The table lists roughly 2.5 million clones, more than 80% of them singletons. The sequenced sample consisted of naive CD4+ T cells sorted from blood. The subset was: CD45RA+ positively selected. These TCRs come from a man younger than 30 in good health.

The rearrangement links TRBV13 to TRBJ2-3, with 7 bases identical to TRBD1. The trim removed 4 bases at V and 1 base at J, leaving 8 bases unmatched. The CDR3 spans 16 residues. Germline assignment: CDR1 PRHDT and CDR2 FYEKMQ (reference sequence). The CDR3 nucleotides are TGTGCCAGCAGCTCGAGCTTAACAGGGGGCACAGATACGCAGTATTTT. It yields the protein CASSSSLTGGTDTQYF. Drawing the rest from reference TRBV13 and TRBJ2-3, the complete variable domain is AAGVIQSPRHLIKEKRETATLKCYPIPRHDTVYWYQQGPGQDPQFLISFYEKMQSDKGSIPDRFSAQQFSDYHSELNMSSLELGDSALYFCASSSSLTGGTDTQYFGPGTRLTVL.

The chain combines TRBV30 with TRBJ1-4; weak D call: TRBD1 (5 bases). Germline V gene lookup returns CDR1 GTSNPN and CDR2 SVGIG (reference sequence). CDR3 length: 13 amino acids. V gave up 7 bases and J gave up 3 bases, with 12 bases separating them. The CDR3 here is CALIRQPNEKLFF. The CDR3 region has the DNA TGTGCCTTGATCAGACAGCCTAATGAAAAACTGTTTTTT.

This clone turned up a few times. V gene TRBV6-1 combines with J gene TRBJ1-1; D remains unclear. Germline values: CDR1 MNHNS, CDR2 SASEGT. Trimming cost V 0 bases and J 10 bases, with 6 bases left between them. The CDR3 length is 11 residues. The CDR3, as DNA: TGTGCCAGCAGTGAAGCATTGGTAGCTTTCTTT. The encoded protein is CASSEALVAFF.

On this clone: The sample holds other DNA sequences that translate to the same CDR3. The genes are TRBV5-1 and TRBJ1-3; D remains ambiguous. The CDR3 length is 15 residues. V shed 0 bases and J shed 0 bases, with 7 bases lying between them. Germline V gene data show CDR1 as SGHRS and CDR2 as YFSETQ. This chain's CDR3 is CASSLDGSSGNTIYF. The CDR3 coding sequence is TGCGCCAGCAGCTTGGATGGATCCTCTGGAAACACCATATATTTT.

The chain's CDR3 is CASSLTSDSPEQYF. As DNA, the CDR3 is TGTGCCAGCTCACTGACTAGCGACTCCCCCGAGCAGTACTTC. The chain joins TRBV18 to TRBJ2-7; 8 nucleotides align to TRBD2. CDR3 size: 14 residues. V trimming: 4 bases; J trimming: 6 bases; junction bases outside the gene matches: 8. The germline V gene encodes CDR1 KGHSH and CDR2 LQKENI.

A remark on this clone: Other DNA sequences in this specimen translate into the identical CDR3. The V call is TRBV19, the J call TRBJ1-1; D possibly corresponds to TRBD1 (6 bases). The CDR3 totals 13 residues. Germline V gene lookup returns CDR1 LNHDA and CDR2 SQIVND (reference sequence). The germline V and J ends were trimmed by 5 bases and 1 base, with 8 bases remaining between them. CDR3 sequence: CASSQTGNTEAFF. CDR3 DNA sequence: TGTGCCAGTAGTCAGACAGGGAACACTGAAGCTTTCTTT.

The V gene is TRBV7-9, the J gene TRBJ1-5; D is perhaps TRBD1 (6 bases). CDR3 size: 15 residues. The germline gives CDR1 SEHNR, CDR2 FQNEAQ (reference sequence). V was cut by 1 base and J by 7 bases, with 14 bases left in between. CDR3 amino acids: CASSLGVQGMQPQHF. In DNA, the CDR3 is TGTGCCAGCAGCTTAGGGGTACAGGGTATGCAGCCCCAGCATTTT.

This clone was recorded once. The gene calls are TRBV9 and TRBJ1-4; D perhaps matches TRBD1 (5 bases). Trimming shortened V by 4 bases and J by 4 bases, and 11 bases separated the two germline ends. The CDR3 runs 14 residues. Germline loops: CDR1 SGDLS, CDR2 YYNGEE. CDR3 nucleotide sequence: TGTGCCAGCAGCCGCGGGGCCAATAATGAAAAACTGTTTTTT. It encodes CASSRGANNEKLFF.